The 13 T cell receptor beta chains below come from one sample, sequenced in a study of blood T cell repertoires in COVID-19. Profiled with immunoSEQ multiplex PCR; TCRdb holds only in-frame clones, not every one. The sample shows some 20,000 clones, 70% to 90% of them seen only once. The specimen sequenced was peripheral blood. Receptor source: a human donor with active COVID-19. The donor label of this sample is uncertain.

This chain joins TRBV10-3 and TRBJ2-2; tentatively, D is TRBD2 (5 bases). CDR1 and CDR2 from the germline V gene are ENHRY and SYGVKD. CDR3 length: 19 residues. The ends were cut back, 3 bases at V and 0 bases at J, with 20 bases in the middle. In DNA, the CDR3 is TGTGCCATCAGTGAATTAATGGCTAGCTCAGTACCGAACACCGGGGAGCTGTTTTTT. It is translated as CAISELMASSVPNTGELFF.

This clone has only a few counts. The CDR3 reads CASSSQGVTGNTIYF. The CDR3 DNA reads TGTGCCAGCAGCTCACAGGGGGTGACTGGAAACACCATATATTTT. The V call is TRBV7-9, the J call TRBJ1-3, with 8 nucleotides matching TRBD1. Trimming took 4 bases from V and 2 from J; bases not matched to a gene: 4. From germline, CDR1 is SEHNR and CDR2 FQNEAQ (reference sequence). The CDR3 spans 15 residues.

This rearrangement joins TRBV27 to TRBJ1-2; maybe TRBD1 (5 bases). Germline assignment: CDR1 MNHEY and CDR2 SMNVEV (reference sequence). The CDR3 extends over 16 amino acids. With 3 bases removed from V and 4 bases from J, the gap between germline ends came to 18 bases. CDR3 amino acids: CASSLRGASSGYGYTF. CDR3 nucleotide sequence: TGTGCCAGCAGTTTGCGGGGCGCGTCGTCAGGCTATGGCTACACCTTC.

V and J are TRBV5-1 and TRBJ1-1, with 8 bases matching TRBD1. The CDR3 runs to 13 residues. Germline V CDR1 and CDR2: SGHRS, YFSETQ. V gave up 2 bases and J gave up 4 bases; unmatched junction bases: 1. The CDR3 DNA sequence: TGCGCCAGCAGCTTCACAGGGGGCACTGAAGCTTTCTTT. This codes for CASSFTGGTEAFF.

The chain recombines TRBV7-9 with TRBJ1-6; 9 nucleotides line up with TRBD1. J was trimmed by 10 bases and V by 3 bases; bases with no gene match: 7. The CDR3 runs to 15 residues. Germline CDR1 reads SEHNR; CDR2 reads FQNEAQ (reference sequence). The CDR3 loop reads CASSFPGQGPSPLHF. The CDR3, as DNA: TGTGCCAGCAGCTTTCCGGGACAGGGCCCGTCACCCCTCCACTTT.

V gene TRBV6-6 combines with J gene TRBJ1-6; TRBD1 aligns across 8 bases. The CDR3 runs 16 residues. J was trimmed by 4 bases and V by 5 bases; bases with no gene match: 7. Germline CDR1 and CDR2: MNHNY and SVGAGI (reference sequence). The CDR3 DNA reads TGTGCCAGCAGTCTAAGTGGGACAGGATATAATTCACCCCTCCACTTT. Protein product: CASSLSGTGYNSPLHF.

The chain links TRBV5-6 to TRBJ2-7; D is uncertain. The V end lost 1 base, the J end lost 5 bases, and 10 bases lay between the germline ends. CDR3 size: 13 residues. Per the germline V gene, CDR1 is SGHDT and CDR2 is YYEEEE. CDR3 DNA: TGTGCCAGCAGCTTGCTGGTCCGGGACGAGCAGTACTTC. Encoded protein: CASSLLVRDEQYF.

This rearrangement joins TRBV4-2 to TRBJ2-1; 10 positions match TRBD2. The CDR3 sequence is 17 residues long. V shed 7 bases, J shed 8 bases, and the junction held 17 bases outside the gene matches. Germline assignment: CDR1 LGHNA and CDR2 YNFKEQ. For the CDR3, the DNA is TGTGCCAGCACCGCGGGAAGCGGGGGGGCCTCTGGGGATGAGCAGTTCTTC. It specifies CASTAGSGGASGDEQFF.

V and J are TRBV19 and TRBJ1-1, with D hard to call. The CDR3 sequence is 13 residues long. The germline V gene encodes CDR1 LNHDA and CDR2 SQIVND (reference sequence). V was clipped by 5 bases and J by 2 bases, with 9 bases between them. DNA of the CDR3: TGTGCCAGTAGTCGGTGGTCCAACACTGAAGCTTTCTTT. Its translation is CASSRWSNTEAFF. The full variable domain, rest sourced from reference TRBV19 and TRBJ1-1, is DGGITQSPKYLFRKEGQNVTLSCEQNLNHDAMYWYRQDPGQGLRLIYYSQIVNDFQKGDIAEGYSVSREKKESFPLTVTSAQKNPTAFYLCASSRWSNTEAFFGQGTRLTVV.

This clone appeared a few times. The chain links TRBV18 to TRBJ2-7; D remains unclear. The CDR3 contains 12 residues. The V end was cut by 5 bases, the J end by 0 bases, with 5 bases between. Germline V CDR1 and CDR2: KGHSH, LQKENI. The CDR3 DNA is TGTGCCAGCTCATCTTACTCCTACGAGCAGTACTTC. It encodes CASSSYSYEQYF.

The chain links TRBV7-2 to TRBJ1-3, with unresolved D. There are 14 residues in the CDR3. Germline-derived CDR1 and CDR2 are SGHTA and FQGNSA. Deletions cut 7 bases from V and 0 bases from J, with 10 bases between. The CDR3 loop reads CASTLDHSGNTIYF. The CDR3 coding sequence is TGTGCCAGCACCCTAGACCACTCTGGAAACACCATATATTTT.

The chain combines TRBV21-1 with TRBJ2-5; whether TRBD2, the table's D call, matches the DNA was not checked. TRBV21-1 is a documented pseudogene. This CDR3 has 18 amino acids. CDR3 nucleotide sequence: TGTGCCAGCAGCAAAGCCGGGAAACGGGGGGCCCTGGAGGAGACCCAGTACTTC. Amino acid sequence: CASSKAGKRGALEETQYF.

This clone is a singleton in its sample. The chain joins TRBV7-9 to TRBJ2-1; TRBD1 is a possible D gene (7 bases). The CDR3 runs to 14 residues. V was shortened by 5 bases and J by 10 bases, with 18 bases between the two germline ends. Per the germline V gene, CDR1 is SEHNR and CDR2 is FQNEAQ (reference sequence). The CDR3 protein is CASSPRGAGREQFF. The CDR3, as DNA: TGTGCCAGCAGCCCCAGGGGGGCGGGTCGAGAGCAGTTCTTC.